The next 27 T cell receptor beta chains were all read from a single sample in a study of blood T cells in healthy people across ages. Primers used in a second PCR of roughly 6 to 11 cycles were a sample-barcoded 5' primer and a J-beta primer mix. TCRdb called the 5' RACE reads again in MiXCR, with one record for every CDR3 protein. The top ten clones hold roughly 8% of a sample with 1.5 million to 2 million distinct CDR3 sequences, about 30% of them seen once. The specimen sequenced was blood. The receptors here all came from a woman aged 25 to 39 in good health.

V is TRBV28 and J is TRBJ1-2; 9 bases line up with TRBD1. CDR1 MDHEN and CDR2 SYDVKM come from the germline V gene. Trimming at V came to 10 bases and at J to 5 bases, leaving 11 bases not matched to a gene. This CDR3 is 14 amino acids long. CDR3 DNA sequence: TGTGCCACCGAGGGGTCGACAGGGGGGTATGGCTACACCTTC. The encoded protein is CATEGSTGGYGYTF.

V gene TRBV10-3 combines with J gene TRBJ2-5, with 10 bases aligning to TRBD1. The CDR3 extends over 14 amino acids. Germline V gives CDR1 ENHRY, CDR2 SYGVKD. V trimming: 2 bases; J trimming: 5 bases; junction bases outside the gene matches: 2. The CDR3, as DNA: TGTGCCATCAGTGAGGACAGGGGGCGGGAGACCCAGTACTTC. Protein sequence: CAISEDRGRETQYF.

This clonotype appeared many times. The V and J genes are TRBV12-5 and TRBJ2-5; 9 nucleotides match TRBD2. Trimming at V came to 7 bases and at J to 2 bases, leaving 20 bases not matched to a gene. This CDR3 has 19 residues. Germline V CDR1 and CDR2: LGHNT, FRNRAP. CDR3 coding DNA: TGTGCTAGTGCCCGGTCGGGGGGACTAGCCCCCATACTGCAAGAGACCCAGTACTTC. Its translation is CASARSGGLAPILQETQYF.

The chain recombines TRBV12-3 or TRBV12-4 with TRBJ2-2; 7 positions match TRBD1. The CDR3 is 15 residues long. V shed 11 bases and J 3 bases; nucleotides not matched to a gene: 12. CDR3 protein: CAYFGDRLYTGELFF. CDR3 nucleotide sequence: TGTGCCTATTTCGGGGACAGACTCTACACCGGGGAGCTGTTTTTT.

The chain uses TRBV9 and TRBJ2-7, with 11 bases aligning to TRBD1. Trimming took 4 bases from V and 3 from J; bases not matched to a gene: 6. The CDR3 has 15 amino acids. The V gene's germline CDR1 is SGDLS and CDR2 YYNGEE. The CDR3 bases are TGTGCCAGCAGCCTAAGGGACAGGGGGGACTACGAGCAGTACTTC. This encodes CASSLRDRGDYEQYF.

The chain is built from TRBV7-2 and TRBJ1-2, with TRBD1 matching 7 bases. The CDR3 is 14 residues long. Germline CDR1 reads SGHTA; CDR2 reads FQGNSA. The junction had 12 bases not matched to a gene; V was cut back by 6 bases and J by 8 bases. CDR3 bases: TGTGCCAGCAGTTTGGACAGGACACAGACCGGCTACACCTTC. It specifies CASSLDRTQTGYTF.

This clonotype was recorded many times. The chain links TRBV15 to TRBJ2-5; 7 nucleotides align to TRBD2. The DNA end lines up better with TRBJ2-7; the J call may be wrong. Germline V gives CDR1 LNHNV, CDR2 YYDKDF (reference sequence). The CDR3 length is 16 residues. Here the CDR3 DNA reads TGTGCCACCAGCAGGGGAGGGAAGCGCAGGCCAGGCGAGCAGTACTTC. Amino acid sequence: CATSRGGKRRPGEQYF.

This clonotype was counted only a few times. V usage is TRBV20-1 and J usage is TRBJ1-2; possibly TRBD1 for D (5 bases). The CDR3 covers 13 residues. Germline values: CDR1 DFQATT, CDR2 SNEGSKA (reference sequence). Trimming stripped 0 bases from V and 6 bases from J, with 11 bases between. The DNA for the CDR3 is TGCAGTGCTAGAGATGTGACAGATGATGGCTACACCTTC. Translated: CSARDVTDDGYTF.

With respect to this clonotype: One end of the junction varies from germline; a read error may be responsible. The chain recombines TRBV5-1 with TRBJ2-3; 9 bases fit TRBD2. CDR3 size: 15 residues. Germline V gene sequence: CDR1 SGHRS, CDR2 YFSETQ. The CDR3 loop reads CVSSFSGSGTDTQYF. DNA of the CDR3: TGCGTCAGCAGCTTTAGCGGGAGCGGCACAGATACGCAGTATTTT.

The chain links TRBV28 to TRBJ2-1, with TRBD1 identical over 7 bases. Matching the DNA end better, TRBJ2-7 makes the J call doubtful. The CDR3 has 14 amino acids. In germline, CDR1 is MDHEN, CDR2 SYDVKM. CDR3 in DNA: TGTGCCAGCAGTCGTGGGACAGCCCAATACGAGCAGTACTTC. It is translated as CASSRGTAQYEQYF.

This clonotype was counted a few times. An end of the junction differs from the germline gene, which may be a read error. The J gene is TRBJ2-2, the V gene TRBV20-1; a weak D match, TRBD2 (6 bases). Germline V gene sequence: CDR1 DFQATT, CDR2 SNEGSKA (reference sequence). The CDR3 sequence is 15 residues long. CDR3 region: CSARDTRGDTGERFF. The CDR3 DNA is TGCAGTGCTAGAGACACGCGGGGAGACACCGGGGAGCGGTTTTTT.

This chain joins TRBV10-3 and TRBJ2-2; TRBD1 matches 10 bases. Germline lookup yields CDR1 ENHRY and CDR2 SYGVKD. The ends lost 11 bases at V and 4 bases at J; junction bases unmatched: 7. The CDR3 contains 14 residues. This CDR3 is CAAGDRGTTGELFF. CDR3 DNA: TGTGCCGCCGGGGACAGGGGAACCACCGGGGAGCTGTTTTTT.

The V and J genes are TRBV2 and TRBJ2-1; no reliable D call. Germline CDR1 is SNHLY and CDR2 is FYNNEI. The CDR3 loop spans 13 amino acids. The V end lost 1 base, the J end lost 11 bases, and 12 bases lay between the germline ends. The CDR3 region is CASSEGVVQKQFF. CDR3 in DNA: TGTGCCAGCAGTGAAGGAGTAGTACAGAAGCAGTTCTTC.

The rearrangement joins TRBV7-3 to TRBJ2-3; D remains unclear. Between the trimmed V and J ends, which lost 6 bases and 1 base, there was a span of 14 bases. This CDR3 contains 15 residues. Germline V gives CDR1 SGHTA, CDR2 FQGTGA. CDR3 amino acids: CASSPDPAGTDTQYF. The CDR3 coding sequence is TGTGCCAGCAGTCCCGACCCGGCTGGCACAGATACGCAGTATTTT.

Here the CDR3 DNA reads TGTGCCAGCAGTGACTCCCCGGGGAGCGACGAGCAGTACTTC. Translation gives CASSDSPGSDEQYF. The chain links TRBV6-4 to TRBJ2-7, with TRBD2 as a possible D gene (5 bases). With 0 bases removed from V and 5 bases from J, the gap between germline ends came to 11 bases. CDR3 length: 14 residues. In germline, CDR1 is MRHNA, CDR2 SNTAGT.

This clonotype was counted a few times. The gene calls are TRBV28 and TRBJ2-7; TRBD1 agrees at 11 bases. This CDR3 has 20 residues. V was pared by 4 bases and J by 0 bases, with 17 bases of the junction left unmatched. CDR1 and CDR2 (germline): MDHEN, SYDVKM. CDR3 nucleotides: TGTGCCAGCAGTTGGACCTTTTCGAGGACAGGGGGCCCAAACTCCTACGAGCAGTACTTC. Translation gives CASSWTFSRTGGPNSYEQYF.

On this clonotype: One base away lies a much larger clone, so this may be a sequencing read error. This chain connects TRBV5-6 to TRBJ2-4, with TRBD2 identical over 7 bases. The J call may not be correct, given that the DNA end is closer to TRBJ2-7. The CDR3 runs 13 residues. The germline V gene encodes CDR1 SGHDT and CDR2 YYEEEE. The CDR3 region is CASSKTSRREQYF. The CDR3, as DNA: TGTGCCAGCAGCAAGACTAGCAGACGCGAGCAGTACTTC.

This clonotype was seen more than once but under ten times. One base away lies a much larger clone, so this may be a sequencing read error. CDR3 residues: CASSYSGLTPMGGANVLTF. The CDR3 nucleotides read TGTGCCAGCAGTTACTCAGGCCTCACCCCTATGGGTGGGGCCAACGTCCTGACTTTC. This chain joins TRBV6-5 and TRBJ2-6, with unresolved D. This CDR3 contains 19 residues. V gave up 0 bases and J gave up 3 bases, with 18 bases separating them. Germline V gene lookup returns CDR1 MNHEY and CDR2 SVGAGI.

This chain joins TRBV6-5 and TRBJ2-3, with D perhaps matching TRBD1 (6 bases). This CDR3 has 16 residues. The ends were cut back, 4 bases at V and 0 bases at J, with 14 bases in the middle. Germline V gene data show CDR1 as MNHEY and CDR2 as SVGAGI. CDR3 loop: CASSSTGTTSTDTQYF. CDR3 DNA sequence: TGTGCCAGCAGTTCCACCGGGACAACCAGCACAGATACGCAGTATTTT.

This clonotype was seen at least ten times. The CDR3 DNA reads as TGTGCCAGCTCGGACAAGAAAAACATTCAGTACTTC. Encoded protein: CASSDKKNIQYF. The chain recombines TRBV12-3 or TRBV12-4 with TRBJ2-4; D is perhaps TRBD1 (5 bases). The CDR3 consists of 12 residues. V lost 8 bases, J lost 4 bases, and 9 bases lay in between.

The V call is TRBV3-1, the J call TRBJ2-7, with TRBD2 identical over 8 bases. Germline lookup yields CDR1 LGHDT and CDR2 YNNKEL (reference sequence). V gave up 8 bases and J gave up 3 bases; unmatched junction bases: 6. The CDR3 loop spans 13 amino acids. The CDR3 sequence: CASGGLDFYEQYF. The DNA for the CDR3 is TGTGCCAGCGGGGGACTAGACTTCTACGAGCAGTACTTC.

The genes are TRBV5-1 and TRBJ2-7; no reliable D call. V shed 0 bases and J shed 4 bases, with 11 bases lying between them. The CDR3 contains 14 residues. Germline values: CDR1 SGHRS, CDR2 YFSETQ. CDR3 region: CASSLGDGRYEQYF. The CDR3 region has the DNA TGCGCCAGCAGCTTGGGAGACGGAAGGTACGAGCAGTACTTC. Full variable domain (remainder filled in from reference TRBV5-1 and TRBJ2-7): KAGVTQTPRYLIKTRGQQVTLSCSPISGHRSVSWYQQTPGQGLQFLFEYFSETQRNKGNFPGRFSGRQFSNSRSEMNVSTLELGDSALYLCASSLGDGRYEQYFGPGTRLTVT.

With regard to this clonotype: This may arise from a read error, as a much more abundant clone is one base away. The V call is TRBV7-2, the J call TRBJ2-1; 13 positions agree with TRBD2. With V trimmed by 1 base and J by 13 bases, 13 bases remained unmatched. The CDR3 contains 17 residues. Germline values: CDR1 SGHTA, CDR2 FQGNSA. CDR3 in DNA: TGTGCCAGCAGCTTAGTGTCGGGACTAGCGGGAATAGAGACCCAGTTCTTC. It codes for CASSLVSGLAGIETQFF.

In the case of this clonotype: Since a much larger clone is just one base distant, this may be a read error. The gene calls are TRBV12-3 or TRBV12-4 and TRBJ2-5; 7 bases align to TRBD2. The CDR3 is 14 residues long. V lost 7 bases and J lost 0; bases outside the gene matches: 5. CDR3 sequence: CASTRGLDQETQYF. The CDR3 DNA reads TGTGCCAGCACAAGAGGACTAGACCAAGAGACCCAGTACTTC.

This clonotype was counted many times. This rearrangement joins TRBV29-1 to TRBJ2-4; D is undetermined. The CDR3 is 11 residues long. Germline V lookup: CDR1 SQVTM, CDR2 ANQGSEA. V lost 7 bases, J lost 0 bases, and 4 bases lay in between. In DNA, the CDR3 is TGCAGCGCCACAGCCAAAAACATTCAGTACTTC. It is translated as CSATAKNIQYF.

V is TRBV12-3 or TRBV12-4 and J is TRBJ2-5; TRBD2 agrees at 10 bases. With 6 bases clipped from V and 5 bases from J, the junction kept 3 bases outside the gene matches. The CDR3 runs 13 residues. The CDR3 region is CASRPSGSETQYF. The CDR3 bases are TGTGCCAGCAGGCCTAGCGGGAGTGAGACCCAGTACTTC.

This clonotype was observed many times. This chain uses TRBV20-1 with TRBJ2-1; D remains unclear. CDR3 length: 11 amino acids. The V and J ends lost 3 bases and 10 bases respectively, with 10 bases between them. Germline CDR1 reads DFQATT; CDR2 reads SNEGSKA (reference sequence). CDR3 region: CSASVSEEQFF. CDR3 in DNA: TGCAGTGCTAGTGTAAGCGAAGAGCAGTTCTTC.